A single sample is the source of the 22 T cell receptor beta chains below, sequenced in a study of response to subunit inactivated influenza vaccine. Each CDR3 protein is one row after TCRdb ran MiXCR on the RT-PCR reads. The sample contains roughly 790,000 distinct CDR3 sequences, around 20% of which appear only once. The sequencing here drew on PBMCs from blood, taken around 5 days after vaccination. Receptor source: a man in his fifties or sixties who received an inactivated influenza vaccine.

A few counts support this clonotype. The chain links TRBV6-5 to TRBJ2-7; D might be TRBD1 or TRBD2, each matching 5 bases. Germline CDR1 is MNHEY and CDR2 is SVGAGI. The V end lost 2 bases, the J end lost 3 bases, and 11 bases lay between the germline ends. CDR3 length: 14 amino acids. The chain's CDR3 is CASSYDPGSYEQYF. As DNA, the CDR3 is TGTGCCAGCAGTTACGATCCAGGGAGCTACGAGCAGTACTTC.

The sample holds a few counts of this clonotype. V and J are TRBV28 and TRBJ1-4; D unclear. The CDR3 totals 15 residues. Germline V CDR1 and CDR2: MDHEN, SYDVKM. V lost 2 bases to trimming and J lost 4 bases, with 11 bases between them. CDR3 sequence reads: CASSLETTLNEKLFF. The CDR3 region has the DNA TGTGCCAGCAGTTTAGAGACGACACTTAATGAAAAACTGTTTTTT.

This rearrangement joins TRBV5-3 to TRBJ2-7, with 9 bases that match TRBD1. TRBV5-3 is an ORF; its function is uncertain. V shed 9 bases, J shed 3 bases, and the junction held 7 bases outside the gene matches. The CDR3 runs to 13 residues. The CDR3: CAMSWGQGYEQYF. CDR3 nucleotide sequence: TGTGCCATGAGCTGGGGACAGGGCTACGAGCAGTACTTC.

V and J are TRBV29-1 and TRBJ2-1; 10 bases are shared with TRBD1. CDR3 size: 14 residues. After removal of 4 bases from V and 8 bases from J, the junction contained 8 bases not matched to a gene. Germline V CDR1 and CDR2: SQVTM, ANQGSEA. The CDR3 loop is CSVVKGTGVDEQFF. Here the CDR3 DNA reads TGCAGCGTTGTGAAAGGGACAGGGGTGGATGAGCAGTTCTTC.

This clonotype showed up many times. This rearrangement joins TRBV5-1 to TRBJ2-3, with 11 bases fitting TRBD2. Germline CDR1 SGHRS, CDR2 YFSETQ. V lost 0 bases to trimming and J lost 5 bases; unmatched junction nucleotides: 5. This CDR3 is 16 amino acids long. The CDR3 protein is CASSLVTSGMGDTQYF. DNA of the CDR3: TGCGCCAGCAGCTTGGTGACTAGCGGGATGGGAGATACGCAGTATTTT.

This clonotype was counted only a few times. This rearrangement joins TRBV7-2 to TRBJ1-6; D unresolved. The CDR3 has 15 amino acids. The V and J ends lost 5 bases and 8 bases respectively, with 16 bases between them. The germline V gene has CDR1 SGHTA and CDR2 FQGNSA. CDR3 in DNA: TGTGCCAGCAGCCCGCGCTGGGTGCCTGATTCACCCCTCCACTTT. It translates to CASSPRWVPDSPLHF.

This rearrangement joins TRBV7-2 to TRBJ2-6; D is undetermined. Trimming pared 1 base from V and 2 bases from J, leaving 6 bases between. Per germline, CDR1 SGHTA and CDR2 FQGNSA. The CDR3 sequence is 15 residues long. The CDR3 here is CASSLDLAGANVLTF. Written as DNA, the CDR3 is TGTGCCAGCAGCTTAGACTTGGCTGGGGCCAACGTCCTGACTTTC. The full variable domain, with the rest looked up from reference TRBV7-2 and TRBJ2-6, is GAGVSQSPSNKVTEKGKDVELRCDPISGHTALYWYRQSLGQGLEFLIYFQGNSAPDKSGLPSDRFSAERTGGSVSTLTIQRTQQEDSAVYLCASSLDLAGANVLTFGAGSRLTVL.

A few counts support this clonotype. The gene calls are TRBV11-2 and TRBJ2-5; either TRBD1 or TRBD2 may supply D (5 bases each). Trimming took off 8 bases at V and 1 base at J, with 17 bases between the two ends. There are 15 residues in the CDR3. The germline CDR1 and CDR2 sequences are SGHAT and FQNNGV. CDR3 region: CASGGGRSFQETQYF. The DNA for the CDR3 is TGTGCCAGCGGTGGGGGAAGAAGTTTCCAAGAGACCCAGTACTTC.

This clonotype was detected once. The chain couples TRBV5-6 to TRBJ2-1; D not resolved. The CDR3 contains 13 residues. V lost 6 bases to trimming and J lost 8 bases, with 15 bases between them. The germline V gene encodes CDR1 SGHDT and CDR2 YYEEEE. The CDR3 reads CASTLWGFDEQFF. In nucleotides, the CDR3 is TGTGCCAGCACCCTGTGGGGTTTTGATGAGCAGTTCTTC.

The V gene is TRBV20-1, the J gene TRBJ1-1; a possible D gene is TRBD1 (6 bases). V dropped 5 bases and J dropped 5 bases, with 12 bases sitting between them. Germline V gene sequence: CDR1 DFQATT, CDR2 SNEGSKA (reference sequence). The CDR3 runs 12 residues. CDR3 amino acids: CSAAPTGTEAFF. In nucleotides, the CDR3 is TGCAGTGCTGCCCCGACAGGTACTGAAGCTTTCTTT.

This clonotype was counted between two and nine times. This chain connects TRBV6-1 to TRBJ2-2, with 7 bases identical to TRBD1. The CDR3 is 15 amino acids. Germline-derived CDR1 and CDR2 are MNHNS and SASEGT. Trimming at V came to 4 bases and at J to 7 bases, leaving 9 bases not matched to a gene. As DNA, the CDR3 is TGTGCCAGCAGTGTGGCAGGGGGTGTAAGCGGGGAGCTGTTTTTT. It yields the protein CASSVAGGVSGELFF.

This rearrangement joins TRBV29-1 to TRBJ1-4; D might be TRBD1 (5 bases). The CDR3 extends over 14 amino acids. Germline V gene lookup returns CDR1 SQVTM and CDR2 ANQGSEA. V gave up 4 bases and J gave up 3 bases, with 12 bases separating them. The CDR3 reads CSVATGTANEKLFF. The DNA for the CDR3 is TGCAGCGTTGCAACCGGGACCGCTAATGAAAAACTGTTTTTT.

In its sample, this clonotype was seen many times. V usage is TRBV6-1 and J usage is TRBJ2-7, with D tentatively TRBD1 (5 bases). This CDR3 is built from 13 residues. The ends were cut back, 7 bases at V and 5 bases at J, with 15 bases in the middle. The germline CDR1 and CDR2 sequences are MNHNS and SASEGT. CDR3 in DNA: TGTGCCAGCACAAGGGGATATCGGCACGAGCAGTACTTC. Residues: CASTRGYRHEQYF.

V is TRBV9 and J is TRBJ2-1; 9 bases match TRBD2. The trim removed 2 bases at V and 5 bases at J, leaving 11 bases unmatched. CDR1 and CDR2 (germline): SGDLS, YYNGEE. CDR3 length: 17 residues. CDR3 DNA: TGTGCCAGCAGCGTCCAATCTGCGGGAGGGGGGGACAATGAGCAGTTCTTC. Translated, it gives CASSVQSAGGGDNEQFF.

Comment on this clonotype: A single base separates this from a much larger clone, so it may be a read error. CDR3 region: CASSPHGNTEAFF. In DNA, the CDR3 is TGTGCCAGCAGTCCCCACGGGAACACTGAAGCTTTCTTT. V is TRBV6-6 and J is TRBJ1-1; no reliable D call. CDR1 is MNHNY and CDR2 is SVGAGI in the germline V gene (reference sequence). The CDR3 covers 13 residues. V dropped 5 bases and J dropped 1 base, with 8 bases sitting between them.

The chain employs TRBV4-2 and TRBJ1-2, with 7 positions matching TRBD1. CDR3 length equals 12 residues. Trimming at V came to 4 bases and at J to 8 bases, leaving 4 bases not matched to a gene. The germline CDR1 and CDR2 sequences are LGHNA and YNFKEQ. DNA for the CDR3: TGTGCCAGCAGCCGAAGACAGGGAGGCTACACCTTC. This codes for CASSRRQGGYTF.

In its sample, this clonotype was seen a few times. This rearrangement joins TRBV12-3 or TRBV12-4 to TRBJ1-5, with a weak D call TRBD1 (6 bases). V lost 5 bases to trimming and J lost 7 bases, with 15 bases between them. The CDR3 loop spans 14 amino acids. The CDR3 nucleotides are TGTGCCAGCAGTCTTACAGGGATAGCGCAGCCCCAGCATTTT. Its protein product is CASSLTGIAQPQHF.

This clonotype was recorded a few times. This chain connects TRBV20-1 to TRBJ2-7; the match to TRBD1 covers 8 bases. CDR3 size: 15 residues. The germline gives CDR1 DFQATT, CDR2 SNEGSKA (reference sequence). V lost 0 bases and J lost 4; bases outside the gene matches: 8. Here the CDR3 DNA reads TGCAGTGCTAGAGATCCCGGACAGGGACTTTACGAGCAGTACTTC. Its protein is CSARDPGQGLYEQYF.

This chain joins TRBV20-1 and TRBJ2-3; TRBD2 matches 9 bases. Trimming cost V 6 bases and J 7 bases; bases outside gene matches: 11. Germline values: CDR1 DFQATT, CDR2 SNEGSKA (reference sequence). The CDR3 sequence is 14 residues long. CDR3 DNA sequence: TGCAGTGCAGACGGCGGGAGGGCCGGGTATACGCAGTATTTT. As protein: CSADGGRAGYTQYF.

This clonotype was picked up a small number of times. The rearrangement links TRBV20-1 to TRBJ2-5; TRBD2 aligns across 13 bases. The V segment lost 6 bases and the J segment 5 bases; nucleotides outside the gene matches: 9. The CDR3 is made up of 15 amino acids. Germline V gives CDR1 DFQATT, CDR2 SNEGSKA (reference sequence). This CDR3 reads CSAKLAGGLLETQYF. The CDR3 DNA is TGCAGTGCGAAACTAGCGGGGGGGCTATTGGAGACCCAGTACTTC.

The chain is built from TRBV4-3 and TRBJ1-1; D remains unclear. With 2 bases removed from V and 4 bases from J, the gap between germline ends came to 11 bases. The CDR3 is 14 residues long. Germline V gene sequence: CDR1 LGHNA, CDR2 YSLEER. CDR3 nucleotides: TGCGCCAGCAGCCAAACAAACGGAGCCACTGAAGCTTTCTTT. This codes for CASSQTNGATEAFF.

The chain couples TRBV9 to TRBJ1-6; 11 positions agree with TRBD1. V was clipped by 5 bases and J by 9 bases; unmatched bases: 4. Germline V gene lookup returns CDR1 SGDLS and CDR2 YYNGEE. The CDR3 totals 14 residues. CDR3: CASSKGTGGSPLHF. CDR3 nucleotide sequence: TGTGCCAGCAGTAAGGGGACAGGGGGTTCACCCCTCCACTTT.